This paragraph covers one TCR beta chain sequence. Its antigen is still unknown. The CDR3 length is 15 residues. The V gene's germline CDR1 is MDHEN and CDR2 SYDVKM. Trimming stripped 7 bases from V and 2 bases from J, with 15 bases between. Profiled with immunoSEQ multiplex PCR; TCRdb holds only in-frame clones, not every one. The sample records 1.5 million to 2.5 million clones, around 96% being singletons. These data originate in a study of shared clonotypes between healthy human individuals. Study information: Plates per donor: three CD4 naive, three CD4 memory, two CD8 naive, one CD8 memory.

Naive CD8 cells, CD45RO-negative and positively selected for CCR7, excluded terminally differentiated effector memory CD45RA+ cells. The study, taken as a whole, reports: Clonotype sharing across a handful of donors was observed for about 5.5% of naive CD4 clonotypes.

This clonotype was obtained from a man aged 18 to 29 in good health. V is TRBV28 and J is TRBJ1-5; no clear D. The sequenced sample consisted of naive CD8+ T cells sorted from blood. The chain's CDR3 is CASTPRRVGNQPQHF. The CDR3 DNA sequence: TGTGCCAGCACCCCACGGAGGGTGGGCAATCAGCCCCAGCATTTT.